These T cell receptor beta chains were read from a single sample in a study of blood T cells in healthy people across ages. TCRdb re-called the 5' RACE reads with MiXCR, one entry per CDR3 protein. There are about 780,000 distinct CDR3 sequences in the sample; about half occur only once, and roughly 18% lies in the top ten. The sample was blood. These receptors originate from an elderly man in good health. The CDR3 runs from the conserved cysteine through the conserved F or W. D genes are given only for firm matches. Where a row states a size, it is once, few, many or the class of an expanded clone; other rows omit it.

clone size | J gene | V gene | D gene | CDR3 DNA | CDR3 protein
NA | TRBJ1-6 | TRBV20-1 | TRBD1 | TGCAGTGCTAGAGATCACAGGACAGGGGGGTTGTTGCCCGGTTCCTATAATTCACCCCTCCACTTT | CSARDHRTGGLLPGSYNSPLHF
few | TRBJ2-7 | TRBV15 | NA | TGTGCCACCAGCAGGGATGACATAGACCCTCCCGAGCAGTACTTC | CATSRDDIDPPEQYF
few | TRBJ1-1 | TRBV20-1 | NA | TGCAGTGCCCGACTTACATCCCGCGACACTGAAGCTTTCTTT | CSARLTSRDTEAFF
NA | TRBJ2-6 | TRBV20-1 | TRBD1 | TGCAGTGCTACGAATCCAGGGGGCGGACCTGGGGCCAACGTCCTGACTTTC | CSATNPGGGPGANVLTF
NA | TRBJ2-7 | TRBV5-1 | NA | TGCGCCAGCAGCAGTTATCCCGGGACCTCCTACGAGCAGTACTTC | CASSSYPGTSYEQYF
NA | TRBJ2-7 | TRBV12-3/TRBV12-4 | NA | TGTGCCAGCAGTGCAGCGACTAGCTACGAGCAGTACTTC | CASSAATSYEQYF
NA | TRBJ1-5 | TRBV28 | NA | TGTGCCAGCAGCGCAAGGAGGGCAGGGGCCGATCAGCCCCAGCATTTT | CASSARRAGADQPQHF
few | TRBJ2-1 | TRBV11-2 | TRBD1 | TGTGCCAGCTCCCGGGACAGCGGATACAATGAGCAGTTCTTC | CASSRDSGYNEQFF
many | TRBJ2-3 | TRBV5-1 | NA | TGCGCCAGCAGCTCGACCGGCGGTGGCCATACGCAGTATTTT | CASSSTGGGHTQYF
NA | TRBJ2-1 | TRBV5-6 | TRBD2 | TGTGCCAGCAGCTTCCGGACTAGCGGGACCAACAATGAGCAGTTCTTC | CASSFRTSGTNNEQFF
NA | TRBJ2-7 | TRBV5-1 | NA | TGCGCCAGCAGTTTGACAGGCGGCTACAAGCAGTACTTC | CASSLTGGYKQYF
NA | TRBJ2-5 | TRBV3-1 | NA | TGTGCCAGCAGCCAAGGTGCCCAGGGAAGGGAGACCCAGTACTTC | CASSQGAQGRETQYF
once | TRBJ2-1 | TRBV28 | TRBD2 | TGTGCCAGCAGCAGTGTGGGGGGGGAACGCAATGAGCAGTTCTTC | CASSSVGGERNEQFF
NA | TRBJ2-5 | TRBV24-1 | NA | TGTGCCACCAGTGACGGGACAAAAGAGACCCAGTACTTC | CATSDGTKETQYF
NA | TRBJ2-7 | TRBV12-3/TRBV12-4 | NA | TGTGCCAGCAGTGTTGGCAGGGGAGCCTACGAGCAGTACTTC | CASSVGRGAYEQYF
NA | TRBJ1-4 | TRBV25-1 | TRBD1 | TGTGCCAGCAGTGAAACTCCTTCGACAGGGGTTAATGAAAAACTGTTTTTT | CASSETPSTGVNEKLFF
few | TRBJ2-3 | TRBV6-2/TRBV6-3 | NA | TGTGCCAGCAGAACCCGTCCGTCCACAGATACGCAGTATTTT | CASRTRPSTDTQYF
few | TRBJ2-1 | TRBV7-2 | NA | TGTGCCAGCAGCCCCCAGGGCCCACCATTCTACAATGAGCAGTTCTTC | CASSPQGPPFYNEQFF
NA | TRBJ2-1 | TRBV29-1 | NA | TGCAGCGTTGACCGACAGATTAACAATGAGCAGTTCTTC | CSVDRQINNEQFF
once | TRBJ2-7 | TRBV19 | NA | TGTGCCAGTAGTAGCCCAGGGGCCCTCTCCTACGAGCAGTACTTC | CASSSPGALSYEQYF
NA | TRBJ2-3 | TRBV12-3/TRBV12-4 | NA | TGTGCCAGCAGTTTAAATAGACCCAGCACAGATACGCAGTATTTT | CASSLNRPSTDTQYF
once | TRBJ2-7 | TRBV18 | TRBD2 | TGTGCCAGCTCACCACGCACTAGCGGGGGCAATGAGCAGTACTTC | CASSPRTSGGNEQYF
NA | TRBJ2-1 | TRBV12-3/TRBV12-4 | TRBD1 | TGTGCCAGCAGTACCCTTGGACAGGGATCCTACAATGAGCAGTTCTTC | CASSTLGQGSYNEQFF
NA | TRBJ2-1 | TRBV20-1 | TRBD2 | TGCAGTGCTCCCTTAGGGGCTAGCGGGAGCAATGAGCAGTTCTTC | CSAPLGASGSNEQFF
NA | TRBJ1-6 | TRBV20-1 | NA | TGCAGTGCTGCTATGGACACTCGTGATTCACCCCTCCACTTT | CSAAMDTRDSPLHF
NA | TRBJ1-5 | TRBV12-3/TRBV12-4 | NA | TGTGCCAGCAGTTTTGGCTACGTCAATCAGCCCCAGCATTTT | CASSFGYVNQPQHF
few | TRBJ2-1 | TRBV6-2/TRBV6-3 | NA | TGTGCCAGCAGTTACTCGAGGCTGGAAAATGAGCAGTTCTTC | CASSYSRLENEQFF
NA | TRBJ1-1 | TRBV11-2 | NA | TGTGCCAGCAGCCTGACCCTCTTGGGGAACACTGAAGCTTTCTTT | CASSLTLLGNTEAFF
NA | TRBJ2-7 | TRBV7-9 | TRBD2 | TGTGCCAGCAGCTTAGGGAGCGGGAGAACGGACGAGCAGTACTTC | CASSLGSGRTDEQYF
once | TRBJ2-7 | TRBV5-5 | TRBD1 | TGTGCCAGCAGCACTTGGGACAGCTCCTACGAGCAGTACTTC | CASSTWDSSYEQYF
NA | TRBJ2-2 | TRBV12-3/TRBV12-4 | TRBD2 | TGTGCCAGCAGCTTAGCGGGAGTGATCACCGGGGAGCTGTTTTTT | CASSLAGVITGELFF
few | TRBJ2-7 | TRBV29-1 | TRBD2 | TGCAGCGCTAGGGGAGGGGAACTCGAGCAGTACTTC | CSARGGELEQYF
few | TRBJ2-1 | TRBV2 | TRBD2 | TGTGCCAGCAGGTCGGGACTAGCGTCGAACAATGAGCAGTTCTTC | CASRSGLASNNEQFF
few | TRBJ2-1 | TRBV19 | TRBD2 | TGTGCCAGTACCAGCGGGGGTAGCTCCTACAATGAGCAGTTCTTC | CASTSGGSSYNEQFF
few | TRBJ1-6 | TRBV4-3 | NA | TGCGCCAGCAGCCAAGGCAGGGTTTCAAATTCACCCCTCCACTTT | CASSQGRVSNSPLHF
many | TRBJ2-1 | TRBV7-2 | NA | TGTGCCAGCAGCGCCAGCTCCTACAATGAGCAGTTCTTC | CASSASSYNEQFF
NA | TRBJ2-7 | TRBV5-1 | NA | TGCGCCAGCAGCTTGGCAACAGAAACCTACGAGCAGTACTTC | CASSLATETYEQYF